This is a list of T cell receptor beta chains from one sample in a study of blood T cells in healthy people across ages. TCRdb passed the 5' RACE reads through MiXCR, listing each CDR3 protein once. The sample has hundreds of thousands of distinct CDR3 sequences, 45% to 50% seen once; the top ten hold roughly a third. Sequencing input: blood. All receptors derive from a woman aged 55-75 years in good health. CDR3s include the opening cysteine and the closing phenylalanine or tryptophan. Where a row states a size, it is once, few, many or the class of an expanded clone; other rows omit it.

CDR3 protein: CASSQEFFRRGSYNEQFF
clone size: .
V gene: TRBV4-3
CDR3 length: 18
J gene: TRBJ2-1

CDR3 protein: CASSLPGATPFYEQYF
clone size: .
V gene: TRBV3-1
CDR3 length: 16
J gene: TRBJ2-7

CDR3 protein: CASSYSRLAGSTDTQYF
clone size: .
V gene: TRBV6-5
CDR3 length: 17
J gene: TRBJ2-3

CDR3 protein: CASSLSSLFTDTQYF
clone size: few
V gene: TRBV5-1
CDR3 length: 15
J gene: TRBJ2-3

CDR3 protein: CASSLGRAGADTQYF
clone size: few
V gene: TRBV7-9
CDR3 length: 15
J gene: TRBJ2-3

CDR3 protein: CASSYRGGAEKLFF
clone size: .
V gene: TRBV6-5
CDR3 length: 14
J gene: TRBJ1-4

CDR3 protein: CSATKGHQPQHF
clone size: few
V gene: TRBV20-1
CDR3 length: 12
J gene: TRBJ1-5

CDR3 protein: CASSPAGTYNQPQHF
clone size: .
V gene: TRBV18
CDR3 length: 15
J gene: TRBJ1-5

CDR3 protein: CASSLEQGLETQYF
clone size: .
V gene: TRBV12-3/TRBV12-4
CDR3 length: 14
J gene: TRBJ2-5

CDR3 protein: CSVDKHTGSNTEAFF
clone size: .
V gene: TRBV29-1
CDR3 length: 15
J gene: TRBJ1-1

CDR3 protein: CASSDPGTGNEQYF
clone size: .
V gene: TRBV6-2/TRBV6-3
CDR3 length: 14
J gene: TRBJ2-7

CDR3 protein: CSAWRASNYGYTF
clone size: .
V gene: TRBV20-1
CDR3 length: 13
J gene: TRBJ1-2

CDR3 protein: CASSQAYLLSGPNYNEQYF
clone size: once
V gene: TRBV14
CDR3 length: 19
J gene: TRBJ2-5

CDR3 protein: CASSLDGGRLVETQYF
clone size: few
V gene: TRBV5-1
CDR3 length: 16
J gene: TRBJ2-5

CDR3 protein: CSARYSGRKEETQYF
clone size: once
V gene: TRBV20-1
CDR3 length: 15
J gene: TRBJ2-5

CDR3 protein: CAISDLLAGNNEQFF
clone size: once
V gene: TRBV10-3
CDR3 length: 15
J gene: TRBJ2-1

CDR3 protein: CASSPDGSLGATQYF
clone size: .
V gene: TRBV12-3/TRBV12-4
CDR3 length: 15
J gene: TRBJ2-3

CDR3 protein: CASSQVPSGRNTGELFF
clone size: .
V gene: TRBV4-2
CDR3 length: 17
J gene: TRBJ2-2

CDR3 protein: CAIKAGSSGANVLTF
clone size: .
V gene: TRBV10-3
CDR3 length: 15
J gene: TRBJ2-6

CDR3 protein: CASSLNPEINNGQFF
clone size: .
V gene: TRBV7-9
CDR3 length: 15
J gene: TRBJ2-1

CDR3 protein: CASSPSSSGGYSEQFF
clone size: .
V gene: TRBV28
CDR3 length: 16
J gene: TRBJ2-1

CDR3 protein: CATGTSGTGELFF
clone size: .
V gene: TRBV24-1
CDR3 length: 13
J gene: TRBJ2-2

CDR3 protein: CASSPGSFRANALTF
clone size: .
V gene: TRBV5-1
CDR3 length: 15
J gene: TRBJ2-6

CDR3 protein: CASSHSLAGGPIYEQYF
clone size: .
V gene: TRBV3-1
CDR3 length: 17
J gene: TRBJ2-7

CDR3 protein: CSAGTLITDTQYF
clone size: .
V gene: TRBV29-1
CDR3 length: 13
J gene: TRBJ2-3

CDR3 protein: CASSQDGQGKHSPLHF
clone size: .
V gene: TRBV4-3
CDR3 length: 16
J gene: TRBJ1-6

CDR3 protein: CASSQQGVRRNEKLFF
clone size: .
V gene: TRBV7-2
CDR3 length: 16
J gene: TRBJ1-4

CDR3 protein: CSAHYGRAAETQYF
clone size: .
V gene: TRBV20-1
CDR3 length: 14
J gene: TRBJ2-5

CDR3 protein: CASSGGQLPSTDTQYF
clone size: few
V gene: TRBV9
CDR3 length: 16
J gene: TRBJ2-3

CDR3 protein: CASSQGGDSYNEQYF
clone size: .
V gene: TRBV4-3
CDR3 length: 15
J gene: TRBJ2-7

CDR3 protein: CASSEFRPSGKYNEQFF
clone size: .
V gene: TRBV25-1
CDR3 length: 17
J gene: TRBJ2-1

CDR3 protein: CSGGLAGPNEQFF
clone size: .
V gene: TRBV20-1
CDR3 length: 13
J gene: TRBJ2-1

CDR3 protein: CASSPQGRETKETQYF
clone size: few
V gene: TRBV3-1
CDR3 length: 16
J gene: TRBJ2-5

CDR3 protein: CASSPPSYNEQYF
clone size: once
V gene: TRBV18
CDR3 length: 13
J gene: TRBJ2-5

CDR3 protein: CASSWGPDNEQFF
clone size: few
V gene: TRBV7-2
CDR3 length: 13
J gene: TRBJ2-1

CDR3 protein: CASSLGQGSSDTQYF
clone size: once
V gene: TRBV5-1
CDR3 length: 15
J gene: TRBJ2-3

CDR3 protein: CASSRGQSYNEQFF
clone size: .
V gene: TRBV7-2
CDR3 length: 14
J gene: TRBJ2-1

CDR3 protein: CASSLNPGQGKYEQYF
clone size: .
V gene: TRBV5-1
CDR3 length: 16
J gene: TRBJ2-7

CDR3 protein: CASSSIAGTEAFF
clone size: .
V gene: TRBV5-5
CDR3 length: 13
J gene: TRBJ1-1

CDR3 protein: CASSLRGYEQYF
clone size: many
V gene: TRBV28
CDR3 length: 12
J gene: TRBJ2-7

CDR3 protein: CASAKLHEQYF
clone size: .
V gene: TRBV6-5
CDR3 length: 11
J gene: TRBJ2-7

CDR3 protein: CSALPWRNYEQYF
clone size: .
V gene: TRBV20-1
CDR3 length: 13
J gene: TRBJ2-7

CDR3 protein: CASSLRGGRAVDEQFF
clone size: .
V gene: TRBV7-3
CDR3 length: 16
J gene: TRBJ2-1

CDR3 protein: CASSQERESGYTF
clone size: .
V gene: TRBV3-1
CDR3 length: 13
J gene: TRBJ1-2

CDR3 protein: CASSLTLSSGANVPTF
clone size: .
V gene: TRBV28
CDR3 length: 16
J gene: TRBJ2-6

CDR3 protein: CASSLSAGANVLTF
clone size: many
V gene: TRBV6-2/TRBV6-3
CDR3 length: 14
J gene: TRBJ2-6

CDR3 protein: CASSRRLAGKTGELFF
clone size: .
V gene: TRBV7-2
CDR3 length: 16
J gene: TRBJ2-2

CDR3 protein: CASSPGLAGYTGELFF
clone size: few
V gene: TRBV3-1
CDR3 length: 16
J gene: TRBJ2-2

CDR3 protein: CSARDWRGSAYEQYF
clone size: .
V gene: TRBV20-1
CDR3 length: 15
J gene: TRBJ2-7

CDR3 protein: CSGDSFSYEQYF
clone size: few
V gene: TRBV20-1
CDR3 length: 12
J gene: TRBJ2-7

CDR3 protein: CASSAYRGGAGANVLTF
clone size: .
V gene: TRBV9
CDR3 length: 17
J gene: TRBJ2-6

CDR3 protein: CSVWRITGTDYGYTF
clone size: .
V gene: TRBV29-1
CDR3 length: 15
J gene: TRBJ1-2

CDR3 protein: CSVPQAGRVGYTF
clone size: .
V gene: TRBV29-1
CDR3 length: 13
J gene: TRBJ1-2

CDR3 protein: CASSLERVRETQYF
clone size: few
V gene: TRBV7-9
CDR3 length: 14
J gene: TRBJ2-5

CDR3 protein: CATSRGGTGRNTEAFF
clone size: .
V gene: TRBV15
CDR3 length: 16
J gene: TRBJ1-1

CDR3 protein: CASSKDRRNIQYF
clone size: few
V gene: TRBV12-3/TRBV12-4
CDR3 length: 13
J gene: TRBJ2-4

CDR3 protein: CASSRGTGGSYEQYF
clone size: .
V gene: TRBV7-2
CDR3 length: 15
J gene: TRBJ2-7

CDR3 protein: CSAREPGRYGYTF
clone size: .
V gene: TRBV20-1
CDR3 length: 13
J gene: TRBJ1-2

CDR3 protein: CASRVGLLGYTF
clone size: .
V gene: TRBV28
CDR3 length: 12
J gene: TRBJ1-2

CDR3 protein: CAWSGGTSRGFADTQYF
clone size: few
V gene: TRBV30
CDR3 length: 17
J gene: TRBJ2-3